This T cell receptor (beta chain) was documented in a study of vaccination and CD4 T cells after COVID-19. Overall study: Overlapping spike peptides served as the stimulus for the cells. These peptides came from SARS-CoV-2 and from the common cold coronaviruses HCoV-NL63, HCoV-OC43 and HCoV-229E. As control conditions, cultures were given either a CEFX pool serving as positive control, an HIV-1 Nef pool, or no peptide at all.

Oncomine TCR Beta short-read sequencing was applied to DNA from cultured CD4+ T cells. Cultured CD4+ T cells were the source of extracted genomic DNA. TCRdb re-analysed the PCR reads in MiXCR, keeping a single row per CDR3 protein. The table lists 11,000 to 15,000 distinct CDR3 sequences, 53% of them singletons. On this clonotype: Its antigen is not known.

Treatment denoted: approximately nine-day PBMC culture with coronavirus spike peptide pools or control peptides (ViraFEST assay). Following expansion of antigen-specific T cells with peptide pools, ViraFEST then sequenced TCRs. Germline assignment: CDR1 MNHNS and CDR2 SASEGT. This CDR3 region has 13 residues. Between the trimmed V and J ends, which lost 5 bases and 6 bases, there was a span of 11 bases. Sequenced material: CD4+ T cells from blood, cultured in vitro, taken before SARS-CoV-2 vaccination. The clonotype originates from a human donor who had recovered from COVID-19. V and J are TRBV6-1 and TRBJ2-1, with D hard to call. CDR3 DNA: TGTGCCAGCAGTCTCGACTTTCCCAATGAGCAGTTCTTC. Translation: CASSLDFPNEQFF.